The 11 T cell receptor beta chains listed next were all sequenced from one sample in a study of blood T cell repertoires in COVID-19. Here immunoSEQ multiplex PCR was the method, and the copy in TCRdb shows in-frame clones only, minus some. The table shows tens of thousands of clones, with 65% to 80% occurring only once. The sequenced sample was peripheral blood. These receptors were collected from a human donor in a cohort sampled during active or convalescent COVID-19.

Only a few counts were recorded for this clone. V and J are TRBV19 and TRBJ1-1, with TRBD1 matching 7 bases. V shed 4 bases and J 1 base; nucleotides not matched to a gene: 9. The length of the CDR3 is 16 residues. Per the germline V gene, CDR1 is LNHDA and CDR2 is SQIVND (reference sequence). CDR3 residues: CASSTLEGARNTEAFF. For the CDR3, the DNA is TGTGCCAGTAGTACCCTCGAGGGGGCTAGGAACACTGAAGCTTTCTTT.

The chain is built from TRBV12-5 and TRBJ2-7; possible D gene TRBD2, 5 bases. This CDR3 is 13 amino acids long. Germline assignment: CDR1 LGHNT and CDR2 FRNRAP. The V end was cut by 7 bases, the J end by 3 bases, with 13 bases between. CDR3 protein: CASAPDWSYEQYF. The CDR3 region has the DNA TGTGCTAGTGCCCCGGACTGGAGCTACGAGCAGTACTTC.

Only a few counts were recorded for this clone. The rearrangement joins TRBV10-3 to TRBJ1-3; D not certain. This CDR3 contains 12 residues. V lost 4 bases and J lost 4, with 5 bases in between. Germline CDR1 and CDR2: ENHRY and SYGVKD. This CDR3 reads CAISVGGNTIYF. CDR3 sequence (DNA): TGTGCCATCAGTGTGGGCGGAAACACCATATATTTT.

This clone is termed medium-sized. This CDR3 reads CASSLFGTSVYEQYF. The CDR3 DNA reads TGTGCCAGCAGCTTATTTGGGACTAGTGTCTACGAGCAGTACTTC. This chain links TRBV7-8 with TRBJ2-7; TRBD2 agrees at 8 bases. The length of the CDR3 is 15 residues. Looked up from germline, CDR1 is SGHVS and CDR2 is FQNEAQ. With 2 bases clipped from V and 3 bases from J, the junction kept 6 bases outside the gene matches.

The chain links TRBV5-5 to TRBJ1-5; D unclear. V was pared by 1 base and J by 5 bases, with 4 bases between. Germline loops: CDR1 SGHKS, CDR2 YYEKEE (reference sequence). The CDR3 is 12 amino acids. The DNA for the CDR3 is TGTGCCAGCAGCTTGTTCGATCAGCCCCAGCATTTT. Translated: CASSLFDQPQHF. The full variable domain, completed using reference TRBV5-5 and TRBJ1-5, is DAGVTQSPTHLIKTRGQQVTLRCSPISGHKSVSWYQQVLGQGPQFIFQYYEKEERGRGNFPDRFSARQFPNYSSELNVNALLLGDSALYLCASSLFDQPQHFGDGTRLSIL.

CDR3 sequence (DNA): TGCAGCGTTGAGGCCCCCTTTGACAGGGGATCCTACAATGAGCAGTTCTTC. Translation: CSVEAPFDRGSYNEQFF. The chain combines TRBV29-1 with TRBJ2-1; 8 bases are shared with TRBD1. The CDR3 is 17 residues long. Germline assignment: CDR1 SQVTM and CDR2 ANQGSEA. V shed 3 bases, J shed 1 base, and the junction held 11 bases outside the gene matches.

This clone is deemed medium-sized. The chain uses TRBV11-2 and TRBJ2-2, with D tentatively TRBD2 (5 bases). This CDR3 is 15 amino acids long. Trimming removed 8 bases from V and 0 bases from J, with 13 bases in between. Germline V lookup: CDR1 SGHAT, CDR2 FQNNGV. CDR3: CASVPQRPNTGELFF. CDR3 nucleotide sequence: TGTGCCAGCGTCCCTCAGCGGCCGAACACCGGGGAGCTGTTTTTT.

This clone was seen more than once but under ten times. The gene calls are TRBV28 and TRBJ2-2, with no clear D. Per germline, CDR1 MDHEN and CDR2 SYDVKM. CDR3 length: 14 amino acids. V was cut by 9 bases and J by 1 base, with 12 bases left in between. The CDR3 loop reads CASRARGNTGELFF. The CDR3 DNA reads TGTGCCAGTAGAGCGAGAGGGAACACCGGGGAGCTGTTTTTT.

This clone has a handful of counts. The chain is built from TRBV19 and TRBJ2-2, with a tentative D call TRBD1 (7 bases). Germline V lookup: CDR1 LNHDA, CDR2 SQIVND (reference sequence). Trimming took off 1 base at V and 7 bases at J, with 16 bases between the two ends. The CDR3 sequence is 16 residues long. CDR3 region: CASSIVRGGGNGELFF. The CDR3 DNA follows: TGTGCCAGTAGTATAGTACGAGGGGGCGGGAACGGGGAGCTGTTTTTT. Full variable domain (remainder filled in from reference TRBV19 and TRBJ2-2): DGGITQSPKYLFRKEGQNVTLSCEQNLNHDAMYWYRQDPGQGLRLIYYSQIVNDFQKGDIAEGYSVSREKKESFPLTVTSAQKNPTAFYLCASSIVRGGGNGELFFGEGSRLTVL.

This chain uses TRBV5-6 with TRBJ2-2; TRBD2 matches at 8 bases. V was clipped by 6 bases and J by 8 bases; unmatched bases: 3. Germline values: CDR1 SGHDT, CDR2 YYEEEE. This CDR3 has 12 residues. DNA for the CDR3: TGTGCCAGCACCCCGGGAGGGGGGGAGCTGTTTTTT. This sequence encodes CASTPGGGELFF. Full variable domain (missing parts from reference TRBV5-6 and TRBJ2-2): DAGVTQSPTHLIKTRGQQVTLRCSPKSGHDTVSWYQQALGQGPQFIFQYYEEEERQRGNFPDRFSGHQFPNYSSELNVNALLLGDSALYLCASTPGGGELFFGEGSRLTVL.

CDR3 in amino acids: CATVRGGLGNEQFF. The CDR3 DNA sequence: TGTGCCACGGTCAGGGGTGGTTTAGGCAATGAGCAGTTCTTC. The genes are TRBV6-5 and TRBJ2-1, with D possibly TRBD1 on 6 matching bases. Germline CDR1 and CDR2: MNHEY and SVGAGI. This CDR3 is built from 14 residues. Trimming removed 10 bases at V and 6 bases at J, with 19 bases between.